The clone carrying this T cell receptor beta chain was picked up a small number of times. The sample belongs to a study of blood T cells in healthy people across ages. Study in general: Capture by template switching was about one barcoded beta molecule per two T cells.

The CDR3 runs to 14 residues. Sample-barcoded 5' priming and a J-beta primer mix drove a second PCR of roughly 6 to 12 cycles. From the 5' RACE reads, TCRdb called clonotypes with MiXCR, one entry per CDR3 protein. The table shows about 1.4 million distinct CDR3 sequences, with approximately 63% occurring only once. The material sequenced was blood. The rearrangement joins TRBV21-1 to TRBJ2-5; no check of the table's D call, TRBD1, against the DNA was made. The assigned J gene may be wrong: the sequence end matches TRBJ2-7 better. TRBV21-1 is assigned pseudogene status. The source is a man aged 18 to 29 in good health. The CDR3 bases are TGTGCCAGCAGCATGGACAGGGGTCACTACGAGCAGTACTTC. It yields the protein CASSMDRGHYEQYF.